These 22 T cell receptor beta chains share one sample of origin, sequenced in a study of T cells in Graves' hyperthyroidism and ophthalmopathy. Amplification targeted TCR beta CDR3 regions from RNA transcripts. HTBI primers drove first-round RT-PCR of the TCR CDR3. TCRdb re-analysed the multiplex PCR reads in MiXCR, keeping a single row per CDR3 protein. The repertoire includes hundreds of thousands of distinct CDR3 sequences, less than 45% of them detected once, and roughly 6.5% sits in the top ten. Input material: peripheral blood or thyroid tissue (not recorded which). The source is an adult man with Graves' disease, either hyperthyroidism or ophthalmopathy (not recorded which).

This clonotype was counted between two and nine times. The genes are TRBV29-1 and TRBJ2-7; 9 bases fit TRBD1. This CDR3 contains 11 residues. Germline V gene sequence: CDR1 SQVTM, CDR2 ANQGSEA. The V segment lost 7 bases and the J segment 3 bases; nucleotides outside the gene matches: 1. The CDR3 region is CSADRGYEQYF. In DNA, the CDR3 is TGCAGCGCGGACAGGGGCTACGAGCAGTACTTC.

Of note for this clonotype: The junction and the germline gene differ at one end; a read error may be behind it. The chain joins TRBV2 to TRBJ2-5; possibly TRBD1 for D (6 bases). The germline V gene has CDR1 SNHLY and CDR2 FYNNEI. The CDR3 sequence is 15 residues long. CDR3 sequence (DNA): TGTACCAGCAGTGAAAGGGGGTTGGGTAATGGGGCCCAGTACTTC. Its protein product is CTSSERGLGNGAQYF.

This chain joins TRBV2 and TRBJ2-6; D call uncertain. Germline V gene lookup returns CDR1 SNHLY and CDR2 FYNNEI. The CDR3 is 14 residues long. The V end was cut by 7 bases, the J end by 1 base, with 8 bases between. The CDR3 here is CASNASSGANVLTF. CDR3 nucleotide sequence: TGTGCCAGCAATGCCTCTTCTGGGGCCAACGTCCTGACTTTC.

This clonotype was picked up many times. The chain carries TRBV7-2 and TRBJ1-1; D gene unclear. V lost 2 bases and J 1 base, leaving 5 bases between the germline ends. Germline CDR1 is SGHTA and CDR2 is FQGNSA. This CDR3 contains 13 residues. The CDR3 loop is CASSLWGNTEAFF. As DNA, the CDR3 is TGTGCCAGCAGCTTATGGGGGAACACTGAAGCTTTCTTT. Combining the CDR3 with reference TRBV7-2 and TRBJ1-1 gives the whole variable domain GAGVSQSPSNKVTEKGKDVELRCDPISGHTALYWYRQSLGQGLEFLIYFQGNSAPDKSGLPSDRFSAERTGGSVSTLTIQRTQQEDSAVYLCASSLWGNTEAFFGQGTRLTVV.

Turning to this clonotype: This could be a read error, since a much larger clone is one nucleotide away. The V gene is TRBV7-2, the J gene TRBJ1-2; 10 bases match TRBD1. This CDR3 has 14 residues. Germline V lookup: CDR1 SGHTA, CDR2 FQGNSA. V gave up 4 bases and J gave up 8 bases; unmatched junction bases: 7. CDR3 nucleotide sequence: TGTGCCAGCAGCTACGGACAGGGGGGGTCCGGCTACACCTTC. It encodes CASSYGQGGSGYTF.

The chain employs TRBV19 and TRBJ1-6, with unresolved D. Per germline, CDR1 LNHDA and CDR2 SQIVND (reference sequence). This CDR3 has 15 residues. Trimming stripped 0 bases from V and 7 bases from J, with 10 bases between. CDR3 nucleotide sequence: TGTGCCAGTAGTATAGATCACGGAGAGAATTCACCCCTCCACTTT. It translates to CASSIDHGENSPLHF. Drawing the rest from reference TRBV19 and TRBJ1-6, the complete variable domain is DGGITQSPKYLFRKEGQNVTLSCEQNLNHDAMYWYRQDPGQGLRLIYYSQIVNDFQKGDIAEGYSVSREKKESFPLTVTSAQKNPTAFYLCASSIDHGENSPLHFGNGTRLTVT.

This clonotype has a count of ten or more. This chain uses TRBV29-1 with TRBJ1-3; possible D gene TRBD1, 5 bases. Germline V gene sequence: CDR1 SQVTM, CDR2 ANQGSEA. V lost 3 bases and J 4 bases, leaving 10 bases between the germline ends. There are 13 residues in the CDR3. CDR3 amino acids: CSVDGGSGNTIYF. The CDR3 DNA reads TGCAGCGTTGATGGGGGGAGCGGAAACACCATATATTTT.

The chain carries TRBV19 and TRBJ1-5; 10 bases match TRBD1. This CDR3 comprises 16 residues. Germline values: CDR1 LNHDA, CDR2 SQIVND (reference sequence). Losses at the gene ends were 2 bases for V and 2 bases for J; bases not matched to a gene: 3. CDR3 region: CASSIRGTGGNQPQHF. The CDR3 region has the DNA TGTGCCAGTAGTATAAGAGGGACAGGGGGCAATCAGCCCCAGCATTTT.

The V gene is TRBV15, the J gene TRBJ2-5, with D unclear. The length of the CDR3 is 14 residues. The V end was cut by 8 bases, the J end by 5 bases, with 18 bases between. Germline assignment: CDR1 LNHNV and CDR2 YYDKDF (reference sequence). CDR3: CATASLDSLETQYF. CDR3 sequence (DNA): TGTGCCACCGCGTCGCTAGACTCTCTGGAGACCCAGTACTTC. Complete variable domain (other parts from reference TRBV15 and TRBJ2-5): DAMVIQNPRYQVTQFGKPVTLSCSQTLNHNVMYWYQQKSSQAPKLLFHYYDKDFNNEADTPDNFQSRRPNTSFCFLDIRSPGLGDTAMYLCATASLDSLETQYFGPGTRLLVL.

The rearrangement links TRBV19 to TRBJ2-7; D perhaps matches TRBD1 (5 bases). Per the germline V gene, CDR1 is LNHDA and CDR2 is SQIVND (reference sequence). This CDR3 is 12 amino acids long. Trimming pared 6 bases from V and 3 bases from J, leaving 9 bases between. The CDR3 is CASSGHFYEQYF. In DNA, the CDR3 is TGTGCCAGTAGCGGACACTTCTACGAGCAGTACTTC.

The chain couples TRBV12-3 or TRBV12-4 to TRBJ2-7; 7 bases map to TRBD1. With V trimmed by 6 bases and J by 3 bases, 11 bases remained unmatched. The CDR3 is made up of 15 amino acids. The CDR3 sequence is CASSRQGTANYEQYF. The CDR3 DNA reads as TGTGCCAGCAGCCGTCAGGGGACAGCAAACTACGAGCAGTACTTC.

This clonotype was recorded a few times. This chain connects TRBV12-3 or TRBV12-4 to TRBJ1-5, with D uncertain. The CDR3 loop spans 15 amino acids. The V end was cut by 2 bases, the J end by 4 bases, with 12 bases between. CDR3 in DNA: TGTGCCAGCAGTTTAAGTCTCAACTTAAATCAGCCCCAGCATTTT. As protein: CASSLSLNLNQPQHF.

The chain carries TRBV11-1 and TRBJ1-2; 8 bases are a match to TRBD1. In germline, CDR1 is SGHAT, CDR2 FQDESV (reference sequence). J gave up 6 bases and V 5 bases, and 8 bases lay outside the gene matches. The CDR3 runs to 14 residues. The CDR3 here is CASSRTGTGHGYTF. In DNA form, the CDR3 reads TGTGCCAGCAGCCGTACCGGGACAGGCCATGGCTACACCTTC. Using reference TRBV11-1 and TRBJ1-2 for the parts outside the CDR3, the full variable domain is EAEVAQSPRYKITEKSQAVAFWCDPISGHATLYWYRQILGQGPELLVQFQDESVVDDSQLPKDRFSAERLKGVDSTLKIQPAELGDSAMYLCASSRTGTGHGYTFGSGTRLTVV.

The chain has TRBV29-1 and TRBJ1-2, with D possibly TRBD1 on 6 matching bases. Germline-derived CDR1 and CDR2 are SQVTM and ANQGSEA. The CDR3 totals 13 residues. V gave up 6 bases and J gave up 4 bases, with 15 bases separating them. CDR3 residues: CSVQTEGGYGYTF. CDR3 DNA sequence: TGCAGCGTCCAGACGGAGGGGGGCTATGGCTACACCTTC.

On this clonotype: No conserved phenylalanine or tryptophan ends this CDR3, so it is likely a read error. This chain uses TRBV9 with TRBJ2-7; 10 bases are shared with TRBD2. Losses at the gene ends were 4 bases for V and 2 bases for J; bases not matched to a gene: 9. Germline V gives CDR1 SGDLS, CDR2 YYNGEE. The length of the CDR3 is 16 residues. In nucleotides, the CDR3 is TGTGCCAGCAGCATGGGACTAGCGACCGGGACCTACGAGCAGTACCTC. As protein: CASSMGLATGTYEQYL.

A few counts support this clonotype. The chain is built from TRBV4-1 and TRBJ1-4; the D gene is possibly TRBD1 (6 bases). From germline, CDR1 is MGHRA and CDR2 YSYEKL. CDR3 length equals 13 residues. Trimming took off 1 base at V and 8 bases at J, with 8 bases between the two ends. The CDR3 DNA is TGCGCCAGCAGCCAAGTTCAGGGGGAAAAACTGTTTTTT. It yields the protein CASSQVQGEKLFF.

The genes are TRBV5-1 and TRBJ2-5, with 7 bases that match TRBD1. V lost 4 bases, J lost 5 bases, and 8 bases stayed unmatched. This CDR3 is built from 14 residues. The germline V gene has CDR1 SGHRS and CDR2 YFSETQ. CDR3 bases: TGCGCCAGCAGCCTGGGAAACAGGGGCGAGACCCAGTACTTC. Amino acid sequence: CASSLGNRGETQYF.

This clonotype came up many times. This chain joins TRBV2 and TRBJ2-7; D remains unclear. Germline V lookup: CDR1 SNHLY, CDR2 FYNNEI. The CDR3 spans 10 residues. V was pared by 6 bases and J by 4 bases, with 4 bases between. The CDR3, as DNA: TGTGCCAGCAGAAGTTACGAGCAGTACTTC. Translated, it gives CASRSYEQYF.

Concerning this clonotype itself: A much larger clone differs from this one at a single base, so this may be a read error. J is TRBJ2-2 and V is TRBV7-9; D may be TRBD1 or TRBD2 (6 bases each). Germline loops: CDR1 SEHNR, CDR2 FQNEAQ (reference sequence). The CDR3 is 14 residues long. CDR3 amino acids: CATSRPGDTAELFF. For the CDR3, the DNA is TGTGCCACCAGCAGGCCGGGGGACACCGCGGAGCTGTTTTTT.

This clonotype has ten or more counts. This chain joins TRBV15 and TRBJ2-5; D is possibly TRBD2 (6 bases). There are 17 residues in the CDR3. CDR1 is LNHNV and CDR2 is YYDKDF in the germline V gene (reference sequence). Trimming took 5 bases from V and 0 from J, leaving 19 bases between them. The chain's CDR3 is CATSSDVSGTYQETQYF. The CDR3, as DNA: TGTGCCACCAGCTCCGATGTGTCCGGGACTTACCAAGAGACCCAGTACTTC.

A note on this clonotype: At one boundary the junction diverges from the germline segment, which might be a read error. The gene calls are TRBV7-8 and TRBJ2-7, with D unresolved. The V gene's germline CDR1 is SGHVS and CDR2 FQNEAQ. The CDR3 sequence is 15 residues long. CDR3 protein: CASSQEQFYGYEQYF. DNA of the CDR3: TGCGCCAGCAGCCAAGAACAGTTCTATGGCTACGAGCAGTACTTC.

This clonotype showed up many times. The J gene is TRBJ2-5, the V gene TRBV7-9, with TRBD1 matching over 7 bases. This CDR3 is built from 14 residues. The germline gives CDR1 SEHNR, CDR2 FQNEAQ (reference sequence). V was pared by 3 bases and J by 3 bases, with 4 bases of the junction left unmatched. Here the CDR3 reads CASSFRDSKETQYF. CDR3 nucleotides: TGTGCCAGCAGCTTCCGGGACAGTAAAGAGACCCAGTACTTC. Drawing the rest from reference TRBV7-9 and TRBJ2-5, the complete variable domain is DTGVSQNPRHKITKRGQNVTFRCDPISEHNRLYWYRQTLGQGPEFLTYFQNEAQLEKSRLLSDRFSAERPKGSFSTLEIQRTEQGDSAMYLCASSFRDSKETQYFGPGTRLLVL.